The T cell receptor (beta chain) described here comes from a study of T-cell reconstitution after alpha-beta-depleted transplantation in children. As it was prepared, the TCRbeta library received unique molecular identifiers. One entry per CDR3 protein results from TCRdb running MiXCR on the PCR reads. The data contain 450,000 to 600,000 distinct CDR3 sequences, about 30% of them singletons. V was clipped by 3 bases and J by 6 bases, with 15 bases between them. CDR1 is MGHRA, CDR2 YSYEKL, per germline. The CDR3 consists of 15 residues. The rearrangement joins TRBV4-1 to TRBJ2-1; tentatively, D is TRBD2 (6 bases). The sequence was collected from a human donor who donated a stem cell graft to a child with aplastic anemia. The specimen comprised PBMCs from the stem cell graft donor, sampled from the stem cell graft. The CDR3 nucleotides read TGCGCCAGCAGCCACTACGGGAGTCCTGGCAATGAGCAGTTCTTC. It is translated as CASSHYGSPGNEQFF.